One sample yielded the 24 T cell receptor beta chains listed below, sequenced in a study of T-cell reconstitution after alpha-beta-depleted transplantation in children. It was with unique molecular identifiers that the TCRbeta library was prepared. Each CDR3 protein is one row after TCRdb ran MiXCR on the PCR reads. The sample contains 450,000 to 500,000 distinct CDR3 sequences, around 12% of which appear only once. Sequencing used PBMCs from the stem cell graft donor, obtained from the stem cell graft. The receptors were gathered from a human donor who donated a stem cell graft to a child with combined immunodeficiency.

The V and J genes are TRBV12-3 or TRBV12-4 and TRBJ2-7; 10 nucleotides match TRBD1. This CDR3 has 13 residues. V was clipped by 4 bases and J by 9 bases; unmatched bases: 6. CDR3 DNA: TGTGCCAGCAGTTGGGGACAGGGGAGTGGGCAGTACTTC. This codes for CASSWGQGSGQYF.

This clonotype appeared a few times. This rearrangement joins TRBV12-3 or TRBV12-4 to TRBJ2-1; 11 bases align to TRBD2. This CDR3 spans 15 amino acids. V lost 7 bases to trimming and J lost 7 bases; unmatched junction nucleotides: 9. CDR3 residues: CASNSGRAKSNEQFF. The CDR3 DNA follows: TGTGCCAGCAATAGCGGGAGGGCCAAGAGTAATGAGCAGTTCTTC.

This clonotype has more than one count but fewer than ten. The chain joins TRBV20-1 to TRBJ2-7; unclear D gene. The CDR3 is 12 residues long. V dropped 7 bases and J dropped 2 bases, with 12 bases sitting between them. Germline V gives CDR1 DFQATT, CDR2 SNEGSKA (reference sequence). In DNA form, the CDR3 reads TGCAGTGGGAGCCACGGTACCTACGAGCAGTACTTC. Translation gives CSGSHGTYEQYF.

V and J are TRBV19 and TRBJ2-1, with a possible D match to TRBD2 (6 bases). V was pared by 5 bases and J by 7 bases, with 15 bases between. CDR3 size: 14 residues. Germline assignment: CDR1 LNHDA and CDR2 SQIVND (reference sequence). CDR3 sequence reads: CASSAASVRNEQFF. Here the CDR3 DNA reads TGTGCCAGTAGTGCGGCTAGCGTAAGGAATGAGCAGTTCTTC. The whole variable domain, remainder taken from reference TRBV19 and TRBJ2-1, is DGGITQSPKYLFRKEGQNVTLSCEQNLNHDAMYWYRQDPGQGLRLIYYSQIVNDFQKGDIAEGYSVSREKKESFPLTVTSAQKNPTAFYLCASSAASVRNEQFFGPGTRLTVL.

This clonotype has at least ten counts. The chain carries TRBV5-1 and TRBJ2-3, with 7 positions matching TRBD1. This CDR3 has 14 amino acids. The germline CDR1 and CDR2 sequences are SGHRS and YFSETQ. V shed 9 bases, J shed 1 base, and the junction held 8 bases outside the gene matches. CDR3 DNA sequence: TGCGCCACCCGCCGGGACAGAGGCACAGATACGCAGTATTTT. Its translation: CATRRDRGTDTQYF.

The table lists this clonotype with a few counts. The V and J genes are TRBV2 and TRBJ1-1; maybe TRBD1 (5 bases). Germline values: CDR1 SNHLY, CDR2 FYNNEI. The CDR3 runs 14 residues. V was clipped by 7 bases and J by 0 bases, with 12 bases between them. The CDR3 here is CASTWGRLNTEAFF. The CDR3, as DNA: TGTGCCAGCACGTGGGGACGCCTGAACACTGAAGCTTTCTTT.

This chain uses TRBV27 with TRBJ2-7; tentative D call: TRBD1 (6 bases). V was clipped by 3 bases and J by 3 bases, with 21 bases between them. Germline CDR1 MNHEY, CDR2 SMNVEV (reference sequence). The CDR3 has 17 amino acids. CDR3 sequence: CASSFTPSSGVDYEQYF. DNA of the CDR3: TGTGCCAGCAGTTTTACCCCCTCATCAGGGGTGGACTACGAGCAGTACTTC.

This clonotype was seen a few times. The chain has TRBV6-2 or TRBV6-3 and TRBJ1-5, with a tentative D call TRBD1 (5 bases). The germline V gene encodes CDR1 MNHEY and CDR2 SVGEGT. The CDR3 contains 15 residues. V dropped 4 bases and J dropped 1 base, with 11 bases sitting between them. CDR3 DNA: TGTGCCAGCAGTTTCCGACAGTTCAGCAATCAGCCCCAGCATTTT. It translates to CASSFRQFSNQPQHF.

The rearrangement links TRBV2 to TRBJ1-4; possibly TRBD1 for D (5 bases). The CDR3 is made up of 15 amino acids. V lost 3 bases and J 1 base, leaving 9 bases between the germline ends. Germline V gives CDR1 SNHLY, CDR2 FYNNEI. CDR3 sequence: CASSDRVKTNEKLFF. The DNA for the CDR3 is TGTGCCAGCAGTGACAGGGTGAAAACTAATGAAAAACTGTTTTTT.

V gene TRBV7-2 combines with J gene TRBJ1-2, with D unclear. V was clipped by 3 bases and J by 5 bases, with 13 bases between them. There are 14 residues in the CDR3. The V gene's germline CDR1 is SGHTA and CDR2 FQGNSA. CDR3 sequence (DNA): TGTGCCAGCAGCTTTCCGGGTATTCTTTATGGCTACACCTTC. Its protein product is CASSFPGILYGYTF.

This clonotype was picked up many times. This sequence joins TRBV25-1 and TRBJ2-3; D call uncertain. This CDR3 comprises 13 residues. The V gene lost 5 bases and the J gene lost 3 bases, with 9 bases spanning the gap. Germline loops: CDR1 MGHDK, CDR2 SYGVNS. CDR3 region: CASSKTRTDTQYF. CDR3 nucleotide sequence: TGTGCCAGCAGTAAAACGAGAACAGATACGCAGTATTTT.

This clonotype appeared many times. The chain recombines TRBV9 with TRBJ2-5; D not certain. Germline CDR1 is SGDLS and CDR2 is YYNGEE. The CDR3 is made up of 14 amino acids. V dropped 0 bases and J dropped 3 bases, with 9 bases sitting between them. The CDR3 DNA follows: TGTGCCAGCAGCGTAGAAGGCCTAAAAGAGACCCAGTACTTC. Residues: CASSVEGLKETQYF.

The CDR3 sequence: CASSEGQGHNQPQHF. CDR3 DNA: TGTGCCAGCAGTGAAGGACAGGGGCACAATCAGCCCCAGCATTTT. V is TRBV6-1 and J is TRBJ1-5; TRBD1 aligns across 8 bases. Trimming took 1 base from V and 3 from J; bases not matched to a gene: 2. The CDR3 has 15 residues. Germline V lookup: CDR1 MNHNS, CDR2 SASEGT.

This chain joins TRBV20-1 and TRBJ1-3; 11 bases fit TRBD1. V lost 6 bases to trimming and J lost 0 bases; unmatched junction nucleotides: 10. CDR3 length: 17 amino acids. Germline V gene sequence: CDR1 DFQATT, CDR2 SNEGSKA (reference sequence). The CDR3 reads CSAPGQGASPSGNTIYF. The CDR3 DNA reads as TGCAGTGCCCCTGGACAGGGGGCATCCCCCTCTGGAAACACCATATATTTT.

This clonotype was counted many times. The chain has TRBV18 and TRBJ1-1; D is perhaps TRBD1 (6 bases). This CDR3 region has 12 residues. Trimming removed 3 bases from V and 5 bases from J, with 7 bases in between. Germline lookup yields CDR1 KGHSH and CDR2 LQKENI. The CDR3 loop is CASSPGATEAFF. The DNA for the CDR3 is TGTGCCAGCTCACCGGGGGCTACTGAAGCTTTCTTT.

The J gene is TRBJ2-5, the V gene TRBV28, with a weak D call TRBD2 (5 bases). CDR1 is MDHEN, CDR2 SYDVKM, per germline. There are 14 residues in the CDR3. V was shortened by 3 bases and J by 7 bases, with 15 bases between the two germline ends. Here the CDR3 reads CASSFRANEGTQYF. CDR3 in DNA: TGTGCCAGCAGTTTCCGGGCAAACGAGGGGACCCAGTACTTC.

This clonotype was seen more than once but under ten times. The J gene is TRBJ2-5, the V gene TRBV27, with D hard to call. This CDR3 spans 17 amino acids. Germline CDR1 and CDR2: MNHEY and SMNVEV (reference sequence). Deletions cut 3 bases from V and 1 base from J, with 18 bases between. This chain's CDR3 is CASSFLGSEDSQETQYF. In DNA, the CDR3 is TGTGCCAGCAGTTTCCTGGGGTCAGAAGATTCCCAAGAGACCCAGTACTTC.

There are many counts of this clonotype. The chain is built from TRBV20-1 and TRBJ2-3, with D hard to call. The CDR3 runs to 13 residues. The germline V gene encodes CDR1 DFQATT and CDR2 SNEGSKA (reference sequence). Trimming removed 3 bases at V and 0 bases at J, with 7 bases between. Here the CDR3 reads CSASQISTDTQYF. CDR3 sequence (DNA): TGCAGTGCTAGTCAGATTAGCACAGATACGCAGTATTTT.

This clonotype was counted only a few times. This chain connects TRBV24-1 to TRBJ2-7, with 7 bases lining up with TRBD2. The V gene end was trimmed by 7 bases and the J gene end by 12 bases; junction bases not matched to a gene: 23. The CDR3 is 16 amino acids. Germline loops: CDR1 KGHDR, CDR2 SFDVKD. The DNA of the CDR3 is TGTGCCACCAGCCCCCCGGGGGGAGAGGGCGACCTTCGATTGTACTTC. It is translated as CATSPPGGEGDLRLYF.

A few counts support this clonotype. V is TRBV5-1 and J is TRBJ2-1; TRBD1 aligns across 12 bases. Per the germline V gene, CDR1 is SGHRS and CDR2 is YFSETQ. The CDR3 loop spans 15 amino acids. Trimming took 1 base from V and 8 from J; bases not matched to a gene: 4. The CDR3 spells CASSLPGTGGHEQFF. The CDR3 nucleotides are TGCGCCAGCAGCTTGCCCGGGACAGGGGGCCATGAGCAGTTCTTC.

The rearrangement joins TRBV10-3 to TRBJ2-3; perhaps TRBD2 as D (5 bases). CDR1 is ENHRY, CDR2 SYGVKD, per germline. The V gene lost 6 bases and the J gene lost 2 bases, with 9 bases spanning the gap. The CDR3 contains 13 residues. CDR3 sequence (DNA): TGTGCCATCAGGAGGGAATTCACAGATACGCAGTATTTT. It specifies CAIRREFTDTQYF.

This clonotype was counted only a few times. As DNA, the CDR3 is TGTGCCAGCAGTTCTACCCGGGGACAGGGACTAGATGAGCAGTTCTTC. Its protein is CASSSTRGQGLDEQFF. The chain employs TRBV6-2 or TRBV6-3 and TRBJ2-1, with a possible D match to TRBD1 (9 bases). Germline V gene data show CDR1 as MNHEY and CDR2 as SVGEGT. The CDR3 runs 16 residues. Trimming shortened V by 4 bases and J by 8 bases, and 21 bases separated the two germline ends.

This sequence joins TRBV4-3 and TRBJ1-5; possibly TRBD1 for D (5 bases). V was clipped by 0 bases and J by 5 bases, with 14 bases between them. The CDR3 runs 16 residues. Germline-derived CDR1 and CDR2 are LGHNA and YSLEER. CDR3 in DNA: TGCGCCAGCAGCCAAGATAGGCGGCCAGGGCATCAGCCCCAGCATTTT. This translates into CASSQDRRPGHQPQHF.

V usage is TRBV30 and J usage is TRBJ2-5; D perhaps matches TRBD1 (5 bases). Germline V lookup: CDR1 GTSNPN, CDR2 SVGIG (reference sequence). This CDR3 region has 14 residues. V lost 3 bases, J lost 5 bases, and 16 bases lay in between. This CDR3 reads CAWRNQGEHETQYF. The DNA of the CDR3 is TGTGCCTGGAGGAACCAAGGGGAACACGAGACCCAGTACTTC.